This section outlines one T cell receptor (beta chain) sequence together with its context. What it binds is not known. CDR1 SGHAT and CDR2 FQNNGV come from the germline V gene. Unmatched junction bases numbered 8, after V lost 8 bases and J lost 3 bases. CDR3 length: 14 amino acids. For the second PCR, which ran for roughly 6 to 12 cycles, a sample-barcoded 5' primer and a J-beta primer mix were used. TCRdb itself ran the 5' RACE reads through MiXCR, one entry per CDR3 protein. The data contain around 1.7 million distinct CDR3 sequences, 28% of them singletons. This specimen belongs to a study of blood T cells in healthy people across ages. For the study at large: Per every two T cells, about one barcoded beta molecule was captured by template switching.

Overall study results and limits: While age rose, TCR beta diversity per million T cells dropped in a roughly linear way.

V gene TRBV11-2 combines with J gene TRBJ1-1, with TRBD1 identical over 8 bases. Sequencing was done on a sample of blood. The source of this sequence is a woman in her 30s in good health. The CDR3 loop reads CASLTAGGHTEAFF. CDR3 nucleotides: TGTGCCAGCTTGACCGCAGGGGGCCACACTGAAGCTTTCTTT.